The rows below give T cell receptor beta chains drawn from one sample of a study of CD8+CD57+ T cells in acquired aplastic anemia. TCRdb analysed the reads with MiXCR anew, one entry per CDR3 protein. Among roughly 250,000 distinct CDR3 sequences listed, around 46% were seen once. Material: sorted CD4+, CD8+, or CD8+CD57+ T cells (not recorded which) from PBMCs. These receptors came from a human donor with aplastic anemia. Each CDR3 is given with its conserved first and last residue. A D gene is named only where the DNA matches it firmly. Size values are once, few and many counts, or a class for expanded clones, and some rows have none.

clone_size,j_call,d_call,v_call,cdr3_nt,cdr3_aa
NA,TRBJ1-5,NA,TRBV12-5,TGTGCTAGTGGTTTGAATAGCAATCAGCCCCAGCATTTT,CASGLNSNQPQHF
many,TRBJ2-3,NA,TRBV6-4,TGTGCCAGCAGTGACTCGGCGGGGACCACAGATACGCAGTATTTT,CASSDSAGTTDTQYF
NA,TRBJ2-7,TRBD1,TRBV6-5,TGTGCCAGCAGGGGACAGTCGAGCTCCTACGAGCAGTACTTC,CASRGQSSSYEQYF
many,TRBJ2-1,NA,TRBV4-3,TGCGCCAGCAGCCAAAAAGATGGGGCTCCTTACAATGAGCAGTTCTTC,CASSQKDGAPYNEQFF
NA,TRBJ2-5,NA,TRBV30,TGTGCCTGGCGGACGAGTTGGGAGACCCAGTGCTTC,CAWRTSWETQCF
few,TRBJ2-1,TRBD2,TRBV27,TGTGCCAGCAGTTTACGGACTAGCGGGAGCTCCTACAATGAGCAGTTCTTC,CASSLRTSGSSYNEQFF
NA,TRBJ2-3,TRBD1,TRBV6-4,TGTGCCAGCAGGGGGACAGGACCCTTCACAGGTACGCAGTATTTT,CASRGTGPFTGTQYF
NA,TRBJ1-2,TRBD1,TRBV19,TGTGCCAGTAGTTTCGGACAGGGATTTCGCGCTAACTGTGGCTGCACCTTC,CASSFGQGFRANCGCTF
NA,TRBJ1-2,NA,TRBV14,TGTGCCAGCAGCCAAGATTTCCGGCTAGGCTACACCTTC,CASSQDFRLGYTF
NA,TRBJ1-1,NA,TRBV7-9,TGTGCCAGCAGCTTTAGTGACGGGGGCACTGAAGCTTTCTTT,CASSFSDGGTEAFF
many,TRBJ1-2,NA,TRBV10-2,TGCGCCAGCAACGGACGGGTTGCTGGGACCGGTGGCTACACCTTC,CASNGRVAGTGGYTF
NA,TRBJ1-1,TRBD1,TRBV6-1,TGTGCCAGCAGTATTAAAGACAGGGCGAACACTGAAGCTTTCTTT,CASSIKDRANTEAFF
many,TRBJ1-4,NA,TRBV13,TGTGCCAGCAGCTCAAACAATGAAAAACTGTTTTTT,CASSSNNEKLFF
many,TRBJ2-5,NA,TRBV13,TGTGCCAGCAGCTTACGAGGGATCCAAGAGACCCAGTACTTC,CASSLRGIQETQYF
NA,TRBJ2-7,NA,TRBV9,TGTGCCAGCAGCGACGTACGGGGTACCTACGAGCAGTACTTC,CASSDVRGTYEQYF
many,TRBJ2-7,NA,TRBV4-1,TGCGCCAGCAGCCAAGAGGGAGAAACCTACGAGCAGTACTTC,CASSQEGETYEQYF
NA,TRBJ2-6,NA,TRBV20-1,TGCAGTGCTAGAGTCCCCGGGCTGTGCTCTGGGGCCAACGTCCTGACTTTC,CSARVPGLCSGANVLTF
few,TRBJ2-7,NA,TRBV7-2,TGTGCCAGCAGCGTCGACTATTCCGGCGAGCAGTACTTC,CASSVDYSGEQYF
NA,TRBJ2-1,NA,TRBV7-7,TGTGCTAGCAGCTTAGCGCAGGGTTGGAATGAGCAGTTCTTC,CASSLAQGWNEQFF
many,TRBJ2-7,NA,TRBV15,TGTGCCACCAGCAGAGGCTCGGGTTTCTACGAGCAGTACTTC,CATSRGSGFYEQYF
many,TRBJ1-1,NA,TRBV12-3/TRBV12-4,TGTGCCAGCAGTACCGGACAGCGCACCACGGAAGCTTTCTTT,CASSTGQRTTEAFF
NA,TRBJ2-5,TRBD1,TRBV20-1,TGCAGTGCTTACGAATCCCCCGGGACAGGGCTTCAAGAGACCCAGTACTTC,CSAYESPGTGLQETQYF
NA,TRBJ1-1,NA,TRBV2,TGTGCCAGCATGAGGAGGGGTCGGGACACTGAAGCTTTCTTT,CASMRRGRDTEAFF
once,TRBJ1-2,NA,TRBV2,TGTGCCAGCACTTGGCAGGGGAGCGATGGCTACACCTTC,CASTWQGSDGYTF
NA,TRBJ1-2,NA,TRBV20-1,TGCAGTGCTAGAGATCTTCAGGGGCACTATGGCTACACCTTC,CSARDLQGHYGYTF
many,TRBJ2-7,TRBD2,TRBV29-1,TGCAGCGTTGAAGATGGGACTAGCGGGATTTACGAGCAGTACTTC,CSVEDGTSGIYEQYF
NA,TRBJ1-1,NA,TRBV2,TGTGCCAGCAGTGTCTCAGAGGAAGCTTTCTTT,CASSVSEEAFF
NA,TRBJ1-2,TRBD1,TRBV29-1,TGCAGCGTCAAGGGACAGGGGGCAGATGGCTACACCTTC,CSVKGQGADGYTF
many,TRBJ1-2,NA,TRBV4-3,TGCGCCAGCAGCCAGACCTACCAGGGGAGCTATGGCTACACCTTC,CASSQTYQGSYGYTF
NA,TRBJ1-4,NA,TRBV7-9,TGTGCCAGCAGCTCTGGGACCACTAATGAAAAACTGTTTTTT,CASSSGTTNEKLFF
NA,TRBJ1-1,NA,TRBV28,TGTGCCAGCAGTTTAGGGTCGACAACCGGAGCTTTCTTT,CASSLGSTTGAFF
once,TRBJ2-6,NA,TRBV29-1,TGCAGCGTCGAATCGGGTTTAGGGGGCGTCCTGACTTTC,CSVESGLGGVLTF
many,TRBJ2-1,NA,TRBV5-6,TGTGCCAGCAGCGAGAGCTATGAGCAGTTCTTC,CASSESYEQFF
once,TRBJ2-1,TRBD1,TRBV6-6,TGCGCCAGCAGTGCCAGGGGGCTCTCCTACAATGAGCAGTTCTTC,CASSARGLSYNEQFF
many,TRBJ1-6,NA,TRBV7-9,TGTGCCAGCAGCTTAGGGGTTTGGAATTCACCCCTCCACTTT,CASSLGVWNSPLHF
NA,TRBJ2-5,NA,TRBV27,TGTGTCAGCAGTTTATCGAGAGGCCAAGAGACCCAGTACTTC,CVSSLSRGQETQYF
many,TRBJ2-7,NA,TRBV7-6,TGTGCCAGCAGCTCATCAAGAGGCTCCCCATCCTACGAGCAGTACTTC,CASSSSRGSPSYEQYF